Listed below are T cell receptor beta chains from one sample, sequenced in a study of T cell responses to AZD1222 COVID-19 vaccine. The assay was immunoSEQ multiplex PCR, and TCRdb's table has in-frame clones only and misses some. Among approximately 150,000 clones listed, roughly 87% were seen once. Here the sequenced sample was peripheral blood, taken 28 days after the second AZD1222 dose. All receptors derive from an adult who received the AZD1222 COVID-19 vaccine. The conserved cysteine and the conserved F or W are not part of the CDR3 here.

v_gene | CDR3aa
TRBV30 | AWMHPGGMNTEAF
TRBV18 | ASSPPGQGGRAGELF
TRBV27 | ASSRDTMNTGELF
TRBV27 | ASRKGDREEKLF
TRBV30 | ALSGTTDTDTQY
TRBV25-1 | ASSPRGADGYT
TRBV4-3 | ASSQDAGTSGRAQF
TRBV19 | ASSIGTQGGETQY
TRBV5-5 | ASSLTGTSDEQY
TRBV19 | ASSITPNSNQPQH
TRBV28 | ASRVSSYNSPLH